This T cell receptor beta chain comes out of a study of sequential checkpoint blockade in melanoma. Study-wide context: Arm A got nivolumab then ipilimumab; arm B the reverse, 1:1. Maintenance nivolumab came after either treatment sequence.

There are 16 residues in the CDR3. Germline values: CDR1 SGHRS, CDR2 YFSETQ. The treatment denotes: randomized to nivolumab then ipilimumab (arm A) or the reverse (arm B). Live CD3+CD8+ CD19− CD56− cells were sorted from PBMCs. Sequencing used immunoSEQ multiplex PCR; TCRdb keeps in-frame clones, though not all of them. The profile covers 17,000 or so clones, with 80% appearing a single time and about an eighth taken by the ten largest. The sample was CD8+ T cells sorted from blood (inferred from file names), taken from a patient given nivolumab and ipilimumab in sequence. The V gene is TRBV5-1, the J gene TRBJ2-5; TRBD2 matches 10 bases. The J call could be wrong; TRBJ2-7 is a better fit for the DNA end. The source of this sequence is a human donor with melanoma. The CDR3 region is CASSSEGTSVTYEQYF. CDR3 nucleotide sequence: TGCGCCAGCAGTTCGGAGGGGACTAGCGTAACCTACGAGCAGTACTTC.